Included here is one T cell receptor beta chain sequence, with context. No antigen is known for it. This record comes from a study of T cell responses to AZD1222 COVID-19 vaccine. CDR3 size: 14 residues. From germline, CDR1 is SGHTA and CDR2 FQGNSA. Trimming pared 8 bases from V and 2 bases from J, leaving 10 bases between. Libraries were prepared by immunoSEQ multiplex PCR; TCRdb keeps only in-frame clonotypes and omits some of them. The sample holds 130,000 to 150,000 clones; approximately 90% are singletons and the top ten take roughly 5%. The study's findings and limits: Repertoire sampling happened only post peak T cell response. Females outnumbered males among donors, who were mostly white British; clonal diversity was possibly underestimated. Along spike, vaccine-associated CD4 TCRs were found throughout, with dominance at 160-218 and 743-854.

The clonotype comes from an adult in good health. The material was peripheral blood, obtained on day 0 of AZD1222 vaccination. The chain is built from TRBV7-2 and TRBJ2-6, with unresolved D. CDR3 in DNA: TGTGCCAGCCTTCGGGTAGCTGGGGCCAACGTCCTGACTTTC. This sequence encodes CASLRVAGANVLTF.